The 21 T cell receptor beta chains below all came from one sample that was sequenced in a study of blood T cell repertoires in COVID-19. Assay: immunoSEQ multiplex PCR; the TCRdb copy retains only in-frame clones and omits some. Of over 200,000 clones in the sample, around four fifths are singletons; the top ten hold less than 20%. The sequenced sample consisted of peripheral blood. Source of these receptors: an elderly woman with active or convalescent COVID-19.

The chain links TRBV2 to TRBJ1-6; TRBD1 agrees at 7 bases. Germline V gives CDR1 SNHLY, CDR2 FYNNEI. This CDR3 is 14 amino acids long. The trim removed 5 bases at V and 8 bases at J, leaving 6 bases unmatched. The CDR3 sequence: CASSFRGFDSPLHF. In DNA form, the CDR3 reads TGTGCCAGCAGTTTCAGGGGGTTCGATTCACCCCTCCACTTT. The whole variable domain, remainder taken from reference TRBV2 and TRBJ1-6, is EPEVTQTPSHQVTQMGQEVILRCVPISNHLYFYWYRQILGQKVEFLVSFYNNEISEKSEIFDDQFSVERPDGSNFTLKIRSTKLEDSAMYFCASSFRGFDSPLHFGNGTRLTVT.

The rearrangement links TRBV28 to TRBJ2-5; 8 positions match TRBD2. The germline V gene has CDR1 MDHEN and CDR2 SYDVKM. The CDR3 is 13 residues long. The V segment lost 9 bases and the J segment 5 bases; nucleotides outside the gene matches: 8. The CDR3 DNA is TGTGCCAGTCTGAGCGGGGGTGGCGAGACCCAGTACTTC. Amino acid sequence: CASLSGGGETQYF.

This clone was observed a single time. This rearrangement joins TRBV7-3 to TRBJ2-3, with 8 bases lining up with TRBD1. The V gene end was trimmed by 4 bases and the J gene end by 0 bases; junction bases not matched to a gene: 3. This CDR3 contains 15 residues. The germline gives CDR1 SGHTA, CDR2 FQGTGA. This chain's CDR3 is CASSSDRASTDTQYF. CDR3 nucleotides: TGTGCCAGCAGCTCGGACAGGGCAAGCACAGATACGCAGTATTTT.

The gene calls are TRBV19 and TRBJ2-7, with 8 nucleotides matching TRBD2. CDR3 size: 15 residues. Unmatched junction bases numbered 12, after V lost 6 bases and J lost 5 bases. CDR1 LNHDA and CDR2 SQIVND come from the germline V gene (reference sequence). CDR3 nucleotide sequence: TGTGCCAGTAGCAGACGCGTAGCGGGGAGGGACGAGCAGTACTTC. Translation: CASSRRVAGRDEQYF.

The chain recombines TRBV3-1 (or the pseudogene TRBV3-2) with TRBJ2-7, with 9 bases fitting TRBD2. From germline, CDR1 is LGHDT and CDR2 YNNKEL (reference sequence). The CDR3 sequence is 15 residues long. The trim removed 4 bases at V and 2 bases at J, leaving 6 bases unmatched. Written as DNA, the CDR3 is TGTGCCAGCAGCCTATTAGCGGGGGCCCCCTACGAGCAGTACTTC. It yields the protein CASSLLAGAPYEQYF.

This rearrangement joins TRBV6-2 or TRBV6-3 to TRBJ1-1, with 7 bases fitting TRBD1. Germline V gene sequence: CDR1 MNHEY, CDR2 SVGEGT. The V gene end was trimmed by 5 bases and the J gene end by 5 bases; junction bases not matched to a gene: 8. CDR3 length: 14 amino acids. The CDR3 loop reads CASSNLQGMTEAFF. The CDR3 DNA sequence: TGTGCCAGCAGTAACCTACAGGGGATGACTGAAGCTTTCTTT.

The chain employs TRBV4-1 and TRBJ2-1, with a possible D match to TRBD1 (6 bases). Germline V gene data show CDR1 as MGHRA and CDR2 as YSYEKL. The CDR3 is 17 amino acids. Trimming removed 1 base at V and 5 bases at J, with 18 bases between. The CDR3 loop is CASSQGPTGRLDNEQFF. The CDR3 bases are TGCGCCAGCAGCCAAGGCCCGACAGGCCGTCTGGACAATGAGCAGTTCTTC.

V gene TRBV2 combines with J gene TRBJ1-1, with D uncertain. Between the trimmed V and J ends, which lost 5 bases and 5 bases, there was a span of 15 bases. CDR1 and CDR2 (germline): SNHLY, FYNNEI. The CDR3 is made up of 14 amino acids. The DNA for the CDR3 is TGTGCCAGCAGTTCTGAGTTGGCGGGGACTGAAGCTTTCTTT. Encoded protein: CASSSELAGTEAFF.

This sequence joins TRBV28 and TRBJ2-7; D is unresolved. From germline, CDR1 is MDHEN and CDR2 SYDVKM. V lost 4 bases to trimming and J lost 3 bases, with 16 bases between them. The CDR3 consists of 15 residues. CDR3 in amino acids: CASSYPGRLGYEQYF. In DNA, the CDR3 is TGTGCCAGCAGTTACCCCGGCCGTCTAGGCTACGAGCAGTACTTC.

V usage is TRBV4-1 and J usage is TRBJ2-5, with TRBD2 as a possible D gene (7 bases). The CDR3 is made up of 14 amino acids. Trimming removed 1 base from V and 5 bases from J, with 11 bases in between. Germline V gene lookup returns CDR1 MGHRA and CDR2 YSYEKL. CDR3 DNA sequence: TGCGCCAGCAGCCAAGTGGGGGGGCAGGAGACCCAGTACTTC. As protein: CASSQVGGQETQYF.

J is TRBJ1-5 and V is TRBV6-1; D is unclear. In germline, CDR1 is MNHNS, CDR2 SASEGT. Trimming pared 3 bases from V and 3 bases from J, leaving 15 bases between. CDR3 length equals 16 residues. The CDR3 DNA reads TGTGCCAGCAGTGAGTCCGCGGGGATTTTCAATCAGCCCCAGCATTTT. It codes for CASSESAGIFNQPQHF.

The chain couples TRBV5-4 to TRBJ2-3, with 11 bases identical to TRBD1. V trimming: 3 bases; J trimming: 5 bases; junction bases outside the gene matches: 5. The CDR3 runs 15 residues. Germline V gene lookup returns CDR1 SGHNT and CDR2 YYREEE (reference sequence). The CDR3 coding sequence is TGTGCCAGCAGCTCAGGACAGGGGGCTAGAGATACGCAGTATTTT. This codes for CASSSGQGARDTQYF.

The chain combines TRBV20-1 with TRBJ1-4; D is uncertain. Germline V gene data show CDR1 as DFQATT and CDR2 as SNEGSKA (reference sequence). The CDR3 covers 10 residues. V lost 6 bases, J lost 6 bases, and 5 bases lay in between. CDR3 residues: CSAYDEKLFF. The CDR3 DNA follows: TGCAGTGCCTACGATGAAAAACTGTTTTTT.

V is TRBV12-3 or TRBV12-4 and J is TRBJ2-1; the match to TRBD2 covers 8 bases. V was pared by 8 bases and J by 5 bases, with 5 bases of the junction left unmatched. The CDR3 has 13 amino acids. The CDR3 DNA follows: TGTGCCAGCGTCAGCGGGGGTAACAATGAGCAGTTCTTC. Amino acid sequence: CASVSGGNNEQFF.

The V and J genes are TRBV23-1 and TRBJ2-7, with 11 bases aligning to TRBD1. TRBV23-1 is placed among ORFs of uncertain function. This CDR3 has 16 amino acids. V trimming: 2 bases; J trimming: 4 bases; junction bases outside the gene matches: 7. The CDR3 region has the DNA TGCGCCAGCAGTCAAAAGGGACAGGGGGGTCAGTACGAGCAGTACTTC. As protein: CASSQKGQGGQYEQYF.

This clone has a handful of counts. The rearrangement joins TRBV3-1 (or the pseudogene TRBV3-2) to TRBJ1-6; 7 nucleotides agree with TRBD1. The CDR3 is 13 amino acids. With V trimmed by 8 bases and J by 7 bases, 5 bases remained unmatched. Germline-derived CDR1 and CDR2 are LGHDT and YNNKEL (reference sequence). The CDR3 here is CASGTAFNSPLHF. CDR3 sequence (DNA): TGTGCCAGCGGGACAGCCTTCAATTCACCCCTCCACTTT.

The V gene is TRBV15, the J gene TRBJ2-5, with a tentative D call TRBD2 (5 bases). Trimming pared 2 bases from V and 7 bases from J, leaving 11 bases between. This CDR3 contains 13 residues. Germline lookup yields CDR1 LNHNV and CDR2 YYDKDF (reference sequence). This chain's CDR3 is CATSRIKEGTQYF. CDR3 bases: TGTGCCACCAGCAGAATTAAAGAGGGGACCCAGTACTTC.

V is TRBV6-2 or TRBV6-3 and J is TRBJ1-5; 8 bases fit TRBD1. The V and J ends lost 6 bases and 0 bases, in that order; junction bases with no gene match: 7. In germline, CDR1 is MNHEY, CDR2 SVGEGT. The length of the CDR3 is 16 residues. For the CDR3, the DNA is TGTGCCAGCAGCTCCGGACAGGGAGGTAGCAATCAGCCCCAGCATTTT. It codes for CASSSGQGGSNQPQHF.

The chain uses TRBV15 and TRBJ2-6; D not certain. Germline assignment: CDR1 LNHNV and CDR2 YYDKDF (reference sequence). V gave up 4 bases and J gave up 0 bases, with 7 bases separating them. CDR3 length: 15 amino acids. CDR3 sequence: CATSMGRSGANVLTF. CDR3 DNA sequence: TGTGCCACCAGCATGGGCCGCTCTGGGGCCAACGTCCTGACTTTC.

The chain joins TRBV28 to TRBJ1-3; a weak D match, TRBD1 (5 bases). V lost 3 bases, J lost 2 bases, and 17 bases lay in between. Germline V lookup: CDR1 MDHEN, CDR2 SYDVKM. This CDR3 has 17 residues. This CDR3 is CASSLVLVGGPGNTIYF. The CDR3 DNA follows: TGTGCCAGCAGTTTGGTATTAGTCGGGGGTCCTGGAAACACCATATATTTT.

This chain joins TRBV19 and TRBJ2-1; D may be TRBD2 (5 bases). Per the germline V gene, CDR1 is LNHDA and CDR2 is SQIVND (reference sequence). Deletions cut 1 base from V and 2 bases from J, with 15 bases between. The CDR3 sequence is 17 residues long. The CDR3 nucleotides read TGTGCCAGTAGTATAGGAGGTCTAGCAGCACCCTACAATGAGCAGTTCTTC. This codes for CASSIGGLAAPYNEQFF.